This note documents a single T cell receptor beta chain sequence. These data are taken from a study of T-cell memory formation after mild COVID-19. TCRdb called the 5' RACE reads again in MiXCR, with one record for every CDR3 protein. The table records approximately 260,000 distinct CDR3 sequences, 15% to 20% of them present only once. Trimming pared 1 base from V and 1 base from J, leaving 7 bases between. Germline CDR1 SGHAT, CDR2 FQNNGV. CDR3 size: 15 residues. The chain uses TRBV11-2 and TRBJ2-2; no clear D. The receptor's source is a man in his late teens or twenties who had mild COVID-19 (a few samples of this study predate the infection). Cell type and time point are not known. The sequenced sample was PBMCs or a T cell subset sorted from them (not recorded which). This CDR3 is CASSLGAQNTGELFF. The CDR3 region has the DNA TGTGCCAGCAGCTTAGGTGCCCAGAACACCGGGGAGCTGTTTTTT.